One T cell receptor (beta chain) is described in this entry. Antigen specificity is unknown. This sample was taken from a study of cytomegalovirus exposure and HLA in healthy donors. Notes on the study in general: Clusters of TCRs from the first cohort tended to co-occur in the 130 or so validation repertoires (as a later analysis found). Rarity characterized most TCR sequences, yet some public TCRs appeared in many donors. The listing of 150 or so TCR beta chains classed them as cytomegalovirus-associated.

Profiling relied on immunoSEQ multiplex PCR, and the TCRdb table lists in-frame clones only, not all of them. The sample yields 95,000 to 150,000 clones, roughly nine tenths seen once. It was the roughly 110-subject validation cohort, separate from the roughly 700-subject first cohort, to which the donors belonged. This TCR was recovered from a woman aged 18-29 years in good health and CMV-seronegative. Sequencing was performed on PBMCs.

The CDR3 is CASSGAWETQYF. CDR3 in DNA: TGTGCCTCCAGCGGGGCTTGGGAGACCCAGTACTTC. The rearrangement joins TRBV19 to TRBJ2-5; 7 nucleotides align to TRBD2. V shed 11 bases and J 5 bases; nucleotides not matched to a gene: 8. Per germline, CDR1 LNHDA and CDR2 SQIVND (reference sequence). The CDR3 covers 12 residues.